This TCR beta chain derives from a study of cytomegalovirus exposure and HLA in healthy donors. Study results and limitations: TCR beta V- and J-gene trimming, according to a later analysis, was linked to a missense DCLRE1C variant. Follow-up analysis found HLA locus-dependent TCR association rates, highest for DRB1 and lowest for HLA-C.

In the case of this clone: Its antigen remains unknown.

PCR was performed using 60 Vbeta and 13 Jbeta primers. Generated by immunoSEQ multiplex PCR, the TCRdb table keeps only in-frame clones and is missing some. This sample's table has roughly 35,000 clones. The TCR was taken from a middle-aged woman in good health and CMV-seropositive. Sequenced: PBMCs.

In nucleotides, the CDR3 is TGTGCTAGTGGTTTGGGCACTAGCGTCCCTGGGGAGCTGTTTTTT. Protein product: CASGLGTSVPGELFF. J is TRBJ2-2 and V is TRBV12-5, with 7 bases fitting TRBD2. Trimming at V came to 1 base and at J to 8 bases, leaving 7 bases not matched to a gene. Germline V gene lookup returns CDR1 LGHNT and CDR2 FRNRAP. The CDR3 is 15 amino acids.